The rows below give T cell receptor beta chains drawn from one sample of a study of OX40 agonist ivuxolimab in advanced cancers. Method: immunoSEQ multiplex PCR; TCRdb's copy keeps in-frame clones and lacks some. Here the sample spans tens of thousands of clones, about 85% being singletons. Sequenced here: CD4+ or CD8+ T cells sorted from blood, sampled in a trial of the OX40 agonist ivuxolimab. Every receptor here comes from an adult with an advanced solid tumor such as melanoma, head and neck, liver or kidney cancer. Each CDR3 is given with its conserved first and last residue. Fields, in order: D gene, J gene, clone size, V gene, CDR3 protein. D genes are given only for firm matches. A clone size is listed for some rows: how often the clone was seen (once, few, many), or a class if it is expanded.

D: TRBD2
J: TRBJ2-2
size: NA
V: TRBV19
CDR3: CASQTSGRTTGELFF

D: NA
J: TRBJ2-1
size: once
V: TRBV6-1
CDR3: CASSEAHFRVRNEQFF

D: NA
J: TRBJ2-2
size: NA
V: TRBV5-1
CDR3: CASSLEPSWGELFF

D: TRBD1
J: TRBJ1-1
size: NA
V: TRBV28
CDR3: CASSFPGTGNGEAFF

D: NA
J: TRBJ2-5
size: NA
V: TRBV11-2
CDR3: CASSLGRTQYF

D: NA
J: TRBJ1-1
size: few
V: TRBV20-1
CDR3: CSGAGNTEAFF

D: NA
J: TRBJ1-1
size: few
V: TRBV2
CDR3: CASSEQGSTEAFF

D: TRBD2
J: TRBJ2-3
size: NA
V: TRBV4-2
CDR3: CASSQDYSGSADTQYF

D: TRBD2
J: TRBJ2-7
size: NA
V: TRBV6-5
CDR3: CASSPDLAGVNEQYF

D: NA
J: TRBJ1-2
size: NA
V: TRBV18
CDR3: CASSPGTHYPNYGYTF

D: NA
J: TRBJ2-7
size: once
V: TRBV5-4
CDR3: CASSLGLSALSYEQYF

D: NA
J: TRBJ2-2
size: NA
V: TRBV6-6
CDR3: CASSYGVAYTGELFF

D: TRBD1
J: TRBJ2-6
size: NA
V: TRBV10-3
CDR3: CAITQGAGANVLTF

D: NA
J: TRBJ1-6
size: NA
V: TRBV25-1
CDR3: CASRDSNSPLHF

D: TRBD1
J: TRBJ2-7
size: NA
V: TRBV30
CDR3: CAWSHTGVGEQYF

D: NA
J: TRBJ2-1
size: few
V: TRBV6-5
CDR3: CASSYRGDRDEQFF

D: NA
J: TRBJ1-2
size: NA
V: TRBV28
CDR3: CASSFNYGYTF

D: TRBD2
J: TRBJ2-3
size: NA
V: TRBV7-3
CDR3: CASSLPTSADTQYF

D: NA
J: TRBJ1-2
size: NA
V: TRBV27
CDR3: CACRGVLGGYTF

D: NA
J: TRBJ2-4
size: NA
V: TRBV25-1
CDR3: CASSPPGGAKNIQYF

D: TRBD1
J: TRBJ1-1
size: NA
V: TRBV12-5
CDR3: CASGNTVQPGQLNTEAFF

D: TRBD2
J: TRBJ2-7
size: NA
V: TRBV28
CDR3: CASTLGASGTEQYF

D: NA
J: TRBJ2-2
size: few
V: TRBV2
CDR3: CASGPNTGELFF

D: NA
J: TRBJ2-6
size: NA
V: TRBV19
CDR3: CASISRGANVLTF

D: NA
J: TRBJ2-1
size: NA
V: TRBV30
CDR3: CAWSYTGLSGEQFF

D: NA
J: TRBJ2-6
size: NA
V: TRBV7-2
CDR3: CASSLKGSSSGANVLTF

D: TRBD2
J: TRBJ2-7
size: NA
V: TRBV4-1
CDR3: CASSQDSGSGREQYF

D: NA
J: TRBJ2-3
size: NA
V: TRBV11-2
CDR3: CASSLRRDTQYF

D: NA
J: TRBJ2-2
size: NA
V: TRBV11-3
CDR3: CASSTSQLELFF

D: NA
J: TRBJ1-1
size: few
V: TRBV6-1
CDR3: CASSELGQGWGAFF

D: NA
J: TRBJ2-4
size: NA
V: TRBV5-1
CDR3: CASSFDRRGAKNIQYF

D: TRBD1
J: TRBJ1-2
size: NA
V: TRBV2
CDR3: CASSENRGYGYTF

D: NA
J: TRBJ2-5
size: NA
V: TRBV7-8
CDR3: CASSRGTVKETQYF